This T cell receptor beta chain was profiled in a study of cytomegalovirus exposure and HLA in healthy donors (TCRdb year 2017). About the full investigation: An earlier analysis of approximately 640 of the donors reported roughly 300 Gb of sequence data and 117 million unique TCR beta sequences from 150 million to 200 million T cells. An early release covering some 640 HLA-typed donors comprised around 300 gigabases of sequencing data and some 79 million unique TCR sequences. Of the roughly 400 genotyped donors, approximately 83% fell in the genetic ancestry cluster associated with self-reported Caucasian donors. The study was designed to test whether signatures of past pathogen exposure could be identified by cataloging public T cell receptors. The study profiled the T cell repertoires of hundreds of subjects by immunosequencing and related them to cytomegalovirus serostatus. A separate validation cohort of over 95 different subjects was used in addition to the approximately 670-subject first cohort. The study combined high-throughput TCR immunosequencing, statistical association of individual TCRs with disease status, and machine learning to predict cytomegalovirus infection status. A later analysis re-examined previously published TCR beta repertoires from roughly 720 donors and added high-resolution HLA genotyping to investigate patterns of TCR occurrence. Rather than using new phenotypic data, the later analysis identified candidate immune exposures from TCR beta sequences and from how often those sequences occurred across donors. An earlier analysis of 500 to 750 of the donors applied high-throughput TCR beta sequencing to assess whether each TCR beta V gene segment acted as functional or pseudogenic. Donor age, sex, ethnicity and CMV serostatus were collected together with the repertoire data. In a later genetic analysis, genome-wide SNP genotypes for 398 of the 666 donors were used, and that subset was treated as a discovery cohort. All discovery cohort repertoires had been generated on a single sequencing platform. Both class I and class II loci were covered by HLA typing, at four-digit resolution. The number of donors typed differed by locus, with roughly 629-640 for A, B, C, DRB1 and DQB1, 522 for DQA1, approximately 580 for DPA1, and over 400 for DPB1. Roughly 5 DR-DQ haplotypes were handled as single units for association and clustering because linkage in the cohort was strong. Among roughly 400 genotyped donors of the cohort, an average of roughly 230,000 unique TCR beta nucleotide sequences was sequenced per donor, of which about 19% were non-productive.

Library method: the immunoSEQ multiplex PCR assay. For the multiplex PCR, a mixture combining 60 forward primers for TCR Vbeta segments and 13 reverse primers for TCR Jbeta segments was used. A multiplex PCR assay on genomic DNA amplified the CDR3 region of rearranged TCR beta genes. Amplified TCR beta libraries were sequenced as 87-base-pair reads on the Illumina HiSeq System. The paper's processing steps were these. In a later analysis, tens of millions of unique TCR beta chains were counted across the roughly 610 repertoires, and roughly 11 million of these chains were shared by at least two donors. Raw reads were error-corrected and collapsed into unique sequences with a nearest-neighbor algorithm that merged closely related sequences to remove PCR and sequencing errors. CDR3 sequences were aligned to IMGT reference sequences to assign V, D and J gene segments. For a sequence to be retained, at least a six-nucleotide match to both a V gene segment and a J gene segment was required. Rearrangements were classified as productive when the CDR3 lacked stop codons and remained in frame with V and J, and all other rearrangements were classified as non-productive. CDR3 was defined by IMGT convention, running from the second conserved V-encoded cysteine to the conserved J-encoded phenylalanine. The earlier analysis of 587 of the donors excluded sequences that lacked an unambiguous match to a single V gene segment. An earlier analysis of several hundred of the donors called V segments functional above 56.7% productive rearrangements and segregating when the between-donor standard deviation exceeded 5%. A statistical classification framework was built to diagnose cytomegalovirus status from the catalog of TCR beta chain sequences. In a later analysis, TCR nucleotide sequences were compared against IMGT/GENE-DB human TR gene sequences so that V and J genes could be assigned. A later analysis assigned CDR3 sequences and most-parsimonious VDJ recombination scenarios with the TCRdist pipeline. In a later analysis, each TCR beta chain was defined by its CDR3 amino acid sequence together with its V-gene family, and reads without a unique V-gene family were excluded. As a way to deal with suspected cross-contamination and a sequencing artifact, a later analysis dropped under 600 nucleotide sequences that were highly shared and had low generation probability. A later analysis calculated a clonal expansion index for each public chain from normalized within-repertoire ranks of inferred template counts. A later analysis computed generation probabilities with a VDJ recombination model fitted to out-of-frame rearrangements, and checked the results against IGoR. A later analysis scored TCR-TCR, TCR-HLA and TCR-CMV co-occurrence with hypergeometric tests, applying a repertoire-size bias correction to TCR pairs. A later analysis estimated false discovery rates by permuting HLA or CMV assignments 20 times. A later analysis grouped co-occurring TCRs with DBSCAN, adding TCRdist sequence similarity when clustering within HLA-allele-positive subsets. Repertoires with fewer than 30,000 or more than 120,000 public chains were left out of co-occurrence clustering, as were four to six repertoires with anomalous nucleotide sharing. In TCRdb, the immuneACCESS table is reduced to in-frame sequences with V and J assigned. These tables do not hold every clone; where another copy was compared, an unresolved V gene accounts for under half, and the others remain unexplained. From that table come the V and J calls and clone size; the DNA was used to work out D and trimming. The sample table holds about 140,000 clones, of which around 76% were seen once. Jointly, the top ten make up around 3.6% of the sample.

Comment on this clone: The specificity of this receptor is unknown. Base qualities were left out, and no much larger clone turns up one base away.

CDR1 and CDR2 are read off the germline V gene as SGHVS and FQNEAQ. Cut back by 5 bases and 9 bases, the V and J ends lie 14 bases apart. The CDR3 has 13 amino acids, counting the end cysteine and phenylalanine. Of the read, only the CDR3 DNA is kept; its 39 bases are in frame from base 1. The cohort was made up of hundreds of healthy bone marrow donors. Cohort members were all nominally healthy when sampled, although unrecorded immune exposures were likely present. The donor tested CMV seronegative, placing the donor among the 350 or so seronegative members of the cohort. Each donor provided a peripheral blood sample, and peripheral blood mononuclear cells were used for TCR beta sequencing. Genomic DNA extraction from the blood cell samples was performed with the Qiagen DNeasy Blood Extraction Kit. Results and caveats for the whole study, not just this receptor: An association between a missense DCLRE1C variant and V-gene and J-gene trimming of TCR beta chains was found in a later genetic analysis and replicated in an independent cohort. Compared with the roughly 700-donor mean, donors in an Asian-associated ancestry cluster had fewer N-insertions in productive TCRs, according to a later genetic analysis. According to a later analysis, TCR association rates differed among HLA loci, with DRB1 alleles showing the most associated TCRs and HLA-C alleles showing the fewest. Because HLA typing was missing for some donors at each locus, association tests included only the typed subset. A later analysis reported that several top co-occurrence clusters appeared linked to parvovirus B19, influenza, CMV and Epstein-Barr virus. Around 16 rarely observed V segments, including chromosome 9 orphons, were excluded from the earlier analysis of some 590 of the donors because counts were too low. A further reported finding was that TCR beta sequences accurately predicted the HLA-A and HLA-B alleles for most subjects in the first cohort. The cohort was sequenced for TCR beta chains only, and without alpha or paired-chain data the features that could be detected were limited. An earlier analysis of 587 of the donors showed that most TCR beta V segments appeared in productive rearrangements either about 90% or about 30% of the time, which broadly matched IMGT annotations. In a later analysis, HLA-associated TCR beta chains showed more clonal expansion and lower generation probabilities than non-associated chains that were equally common. The study listed approximately 160 TCR beta chains as associated with cytomegalovirus. Immune exposure information for the cohort was limited to CMV serostatus. The 87-base-pair reads could not distinguish some IMGT-functional V segments, including TRBV6-2 and TRBV6-3, so those segments were excluded. At a false discovery rate of 0.05, a later analysis linked some 18,000 TCR beta sequences to specific HLA alleles. The sequencing pipeline was judged likely to have produced a cluster of highly shared sequence variants as a technical artifact. In both the original and validation cohorts, the classifier was reported to diagnose cytomegalovirus status with high specificity and sensitivity. While some public TCRs were present in many individuals, most TCR sequences turned up only very rarely across donors. Sequencing depth was assumed to be roughly uniform across donors in the presence/absence analyses, though that assumption may not hold. A few of the identified cytomegalovirus-associated TCR beta chains were confirmed in vitro to be specific for cytomegalovirus antigens. When HLA alleles, especially DR and DQ, strongly co-occurred, TCR associations were difficult to assign to individual alleles. According to a later analysis, most CMV-associated TCR beta chains appeared to be HLA-restricted, and the HLA associations seemed to be driven largely by CMV exposure. Linkage disequilibrium might explain the correlated functional status among segregating V segments, but an unknown experimental factor could not be ruled out. The authors suggested that the approach could potentially be generalized to other disease states and immunological phenotypes.

Source material: PBMCs. The clonotype comes from a man younger than 35 in good health and CMV-seronegative. This sequence uses TRBV7-8 and TRBJ2-1; a tentative D call is TRBD1 (5 bases match). The bases read TGTGCCAGCAGCATAATAGACAGTTCTGAGCAGTTCTTC. Its amino acids are CASSIIDSSEQFF. The full variable domain, completed from the reference TRBV7-8 and TRBJ2-1 proteins outside the CDR3, reads GAGVSQSPRYKVAKRGQDVALRCDPISGHVSLFWYQQALGQGPEFLTYFQNEAQLDKSGLPSDRFFAERPEGSVSTLKIQRTQQEDSAVYLCASSIIDSSEQFFGPGTRLTVL.